One and the same sample provided the 8 T cell receptor beta chains below, sequenced in a study of shared clonotypes between healthy human individuals. TCRdb's table, derived via immunoSEQ multiplex PCR, lists solely in-frame clones and lacks some. The sample holds some 2.1 million clones, around 93% seen once. Positively selected for CCR7, the CD45RO-negative cells used as naive CD8 cells excluded terminally differentiated effector memory CD45RA+ cells. Sequencing input: naive CD8+ T cells from PBMCs. These receptors came from a man aged 18 to 29 in good health. Some clones in this sample may be carry-over from other donors' samples.

A word on this clone: Different DNA sequences within this sample yield the same CDR3. The V gene is TRBV2, the J gene TRBJ2-1; D remains unclear. V was cut by 1 base and J by 8 bases, with 3 bases left in between. CDR3 size: 11 residues. Germline V gives CDR1 SNHLY, CDR2 FYNNEI. This CDR3 is CASSEGYEQFF. CDR3 coding DNA: TGTGCCAGCAGTGAAGGCTATGAGCAGTTCTTC.

As for this clone: Additional DNA sequences in this sample encode the identical CDR3. V gene TRBV27 combines with J gene TRBJ2-7; 8 nucleotides line up with TRBD2. The CDR3 has 14 residues. After removal of 2 bases from V and 4 bases from J, the junction contained 4 bases not matched to a gene. Per germline, CDR1 MNHEY and CDR2 SMNVEV (reference sequence). The CDR3 region is CASSLSGSLYEQYF. CDR3 in DNA: TGTGCCAGCAGTTTAAGCGGGAGTCTGTACGAGCAGTACTTC.

The genes are TRBV25-1 and TRBJ2-1; 10 bases agree with TRBD1. The CDR3 has 14 residues. The germline gives CDR1 MGHDK, CDR2 SYGVNS. J lost 8 bases, V lost 8 bases, and 9 bases had no gene match. The CDR3 region is CASADRGRIDEQFF. CDR3 nucleotides: TGTGCCAGCGCGGACAGGGGGAGAATCGATGAGCAGTTCTTC. Supplemented by reference TRBV25-1 and TRBJ2-1, the full variable domain reads EADIYQTPRYLVIGTGKKITLECSQTMGHDKMYWYQQDPGMELHLIHYSYGVNSTEKGDLSSESTVSRIRTEHFPLTLESARPSHTSQYLCASADRGRIDEQFFGPGTRLTVL.

CDR3 DNA sequence: TGTGCCAGCAGCTTAGATCACGCAGGCCTATGGGGAAACATTCAGTACTTC. Residues: CASSLDHAGLWGNIQYF. The rearrangement uses TRBV11-2 and TRBJ2-4; D remains ambiguous. The CDR3 is 17 residues long. V was shortened by 0 bases and J by 6 bases, with 18 bases between the two germline ends. Per germline, CDR1 SGHAT and CDR2 FQNNGV.

The chain joins TRBV6-1 to TRBJ1-1; weak D call: TRBD1 (5 bases). The CDR3 length is 14 residues. The V end was cut by 2 bases, the J end by 6 bases, with 13 bases between. The germline V gene has CDR1 MNHNS and CDR2 SASEGT. Written as DNA, the CDR3 is TGTGCCAGCAGTGAACCGGCAGGGTGGCCTGAAGCTTTCTTT. Translated: CASSEPAGWPEAFF.

The chain employs TRBV14 and TRBJ2-3, with TRBD1 identical over 9 bases. Looked up from germline, CDR1 is SGHDN and CDR2 is FVKESK. V was clipped by 3 bases and J by 2 bases; unmatched bases: 3. The CDR3 totals 15 residues. CDR3 loop: CASSQGQGHTDTQYF. The CDR3 nucleotides read TGTGCCAGCAGCCAGGGACAGGGACACACAGATACGCAGTATTTT.

This clone has a single count. The V and J genes are TRBV4-1 and TRBJ1-4; no firm D call. V dropped 3 bases and J dropped 0 bases, with 11 bases sitting between them. The germline V gene encodes CDR1 MGHRA and CDR2 YSYEKL. The CDR3 runs to 16 residues. CDR3 in amino acids: CASSQDPYSTNEKLFF. CDR3 in DNA: TGCGCCAGCAGCCAGGACCCATACTCAACTAATGAAAAACTGTTTTTT.

For this clone: Other DNA sequences from this sample encode an identical CDR3 as well. The chain uses TRBV9 and TRBJ2-7, with 7 nucleotides matching TRBD1. Germline CDR1 is SGDLS and CDR2 is YYNGEE. After removal of 2 bases from V and 3 bases from J, the junction contained 2 bases not matched to a gene. The CDR3 totals 13 residues. This CDR3 is CASSVDRDYEQYF. The CDR3 region has the DNA TGTGCCAGCAGCGTTGACAGGGACTACGAGCAGTACTTC.